This TCR beta chain was identified during a study of shared clonotypes between healthy human individuals (dated by TCRdb to 2020 to 2022). Background on the whole study: A few men and two women, aged 18 to 49 years, made up the cohort. For each donor, CD4 naive and CD4 memory were each given three plates, CD8 naive was given two plates, and CD8 memory was given one plate. To estimate repertoire size and how much clonotype sharing occurs between individuals, the study deeply sequenced the blood TCR repertoires of a handful of healthy adults. To increase sequencing depth and limit assay-specific biases, TCR repertoire library preparation and sequencing were carried out by different laboratories using diverse techniques. Each donor's leukapheresis produced roughly between roughly 0.85 and 9.5 billion PBMCs.

The donors were healthy, HIV-negative adults who had no recently reported acute infections or vaccinations. Every donor was a Caucasian adult living in Nashville, Tennessee, USA. CD4+ T cells were enriched by magnetic negative selection, after which naive cells were positively selected on CD45RA and the negative fraction was taken as the memory subset. After blood collection by leukapheresis, PBMCs were isolated using Ficoll-Histopaque density gradient centrifugation and then cryopreserved in the vapor phase of liquid nitrogen. Analytical flow cytometry was used to check the purity and quantity of each magnetically sorted T cell population. Each sorted fraction had its genomic DNA isolated and then quantified by UV absorbance on a Nanodrop 2000c. V loses 6 bases, J loses 1 base, and the germline ends lie 12 bases apart. The CDR3 contains 14 residues, cysteine and phenylalanine counted. Of the read, only the CDR3 DNA is kept; its 42 bases are in frame from base 1. CDR1 MNHNY and CDR2 SVGAGI were looked up in the germline V gene (reference sequence).

Using the deep immunoSEQ assay, TCR CDR3 regions were amplified from genomic DNA by multiplex PCR. Extracted genomic DNA from each cell subset was distributed evenly across all wells of several immunoSEQ 96-well plates, and each plate was treated as a replicate. For sorted subsets, roughly 190 ng of genomic DNA, equivalent to some 30,000 T cell genomes, went into each replicate PCR. Purified libraries were measured with a Qubit 3.0 fluorometer, size-checked on a Bioanalyzer 2100, and measured again with the KAPA Library Quantification kit. A separate single-read 150-cycle Illumina NextSeq 550 flow cell was used to sequence each immunoSEQ 96-well plate. Under the source paper's analysis protocol: Because the immunoSEQ output included only junctional sequences and no quality scores, the filtering could not be the same as the filtering used for full-length reads. Sequences were annotated with PyIR, a Python wrapper for IgBLAST v1.9, and V/J genes and CDR3 were assigned using IMGT germline references. Reads with weak V/J assignments (E-value above 1e-6), missing CDR3, stop codons, out-of-frame junctions, or ambiguous translated residues were removed. V3J clonotypes were defined as sequences sharing an identical inferred V gene, J gene, and CDR3 amino acid sequence. The percentage overlap between two repertoires was calculated by dividing the number of shared unique clonotypes by the size of the smaller repertoire. Repertoire richness was assessed with RTK rarefaction, the Chao1 estimator, and Recon v2.1 estimates of unobserved clonotypes. OLGA was used to compute generation probabilities for all TCRbeta clonotypes that the gDNA method yielded from a few donors. Sourced from immuneACCESS, this table was stored by TCRdb with only in-frame sequences that have V and J called. A share of the clones is absent; for the studies checked, an unresolved V gene accounts for under half, and the remainder has no known explanation. The V and J calls and clone size were taken over from that table, and D and trimming were inferred from the DNA. In all, the sample holds some 2.3 million clones, and 80% to 95% of those were seen once. About 0.37% of the sample is held by the ten biggest clonotypes.

Summary of the overall study and its limitations: Pairwise subsampling led to the expectation that sequencing depth would affect the degree of clonotype sharing among donors. Compared with non-shared clonotypes, the clonotypes found in all four sorted-subset donors had higher generation probabilities. Only blood was sampled, and tissue TCR repertoires likely differ from those in blood. When a handful of donors were compared, the shared fraction of clonotypes was roughly 4.8% for naive CD4, about 4% for naive CD8, 2% to 2.5% for memory CD4, and 0.35% to 0.4% for memory CD8. The genetic and exposure-history diversity represented was limited by the small number of donors. Incomplete sequencing was indicated by rarefaction of sorted-subset datasets, despite the large sequencing depth. Naive subsets generally had larger estimated clonotype richness than memory subsets.

Comment on this clone: The antigen this receptor binds is unknown. The record has no base qualities; no much larger clone is one base away.

The source material was naive CD4+ T cells from PBMCs. In light of the paper, this sample's cell subset or site label describes: CD45RA+ positively selected. The receptor chain draws on TRBV6-6 and TRBJ2-5; the D gene assignment is ambiguous. The sequence derives from a young man in good health. Some clones in this sample may be carry-over from other donors' samples. The DNA sequence is as follows: TGTGCCAGCAGAGGAAACGTCCTCCAAGAGACCCAGTACTTC. Its amino acids are CASRGNVLQETQYF.